These T cell receptor beta chains were read from a single sample in a study of blood T cell repertoires in COVID-19. The repertoire was sequenced with immunoSEQ multiplex PCR; TCRdb's copy has only in-frame clones and lacks some. The repertoire holds 350,000 or so clones, with approximately 88% as singletons. Input material: peripheral blood. Every receptor here comes from a woman aged 25-40 years with COVID-19, enrolled during active disease. CDR3s include the opening cysteine and the closing phenylalanine or tryptophan. The order of the fields is D gene, V gene, CDR3 length, J gene, clone size, CDR3 protein, CDR3 DNA. D genes are given only for firm matches. Where a row states a size, it is once, few, many or the class of an expanded clone; other rows omit it.

-,TRBV27,14,TRBJ1-1,-,CASSPPGGNTEAFF,TGTGCCAGCAGTCCCCCGGGTGGGAACACTGAAGCTTTCTTT
TRBD2,TRBV7-2,14,TRBJ2-1,-,CASGFAGRGNEQFF,TGTGCCAGCGGATTCGCTGGGCGGGGGAATGAGCAGTTCTTC
-,TRBV6-4,13,TRBJ2-2,medium-sized,CASSAANTGELFF,TGTGCCAGCAGTGCAGCGAACACCGGGGAGCTGTTTTTT
TRBD2,TRBV7-9,17,TRBJ2-3,-,CASSLGFSGESTDTQYF,TGTGCCAGCAGCTTAGGTTTTAGCGGGGAGAGCACAGATACGCAGTATTTT
TRBD2,TRBV2,14,TRBJ2-7,-,CASTGTSGGYEQYF,TGTGCCAGCACCGGGACTAGCGGGGGTTACGAGCAGTACTTC
-,TRBV7-9,15,TRBJ2-3,once,CASNVYRVSADTQYF,TGTGCCAGCAACGTCTACAGGGTTTCGGCAGATACGCAGTATTTT
TRBD2,TRBV5-1,17,TRBJ2-4,-,CASSFDAGGAAKNIQYF,TGCGCCAGCAGCTTTGATGCGGGGGGCGCGGCCAAAAACATTCAGTACTTC
-,TRBV9,17,TRBJ1-3,-,CASSKTGIQSSGNTIYF,TGTGCCAGCAGCAAAACAGGGATACAATCCTCTGGAAACACCATATATTTT
TRBD1,TRBV27,14,TRBJ1-1,-,CASSPDRPGTEAFF,TGTGCCAGCAGTCCGGACAGGCCGGGCACTGAAGCTTTCTTT
-,TRBV19,13,TRBJ1-2,-,CASSQGGLDGYTF,TGTGCCAGTAGCCAGGGTGGGTTGGATGGCTACACCTTC
TRBD2,TRBV28,13,TRBJ2-5,-,CAYGAGERETQYF,TGTGCCTACGGGGCGGGGGAGAGGGAGACCCAGTACTTC
-,TRBV12-2,16,TRBJ2-5,-,CASRLSGAAGLETQYF,TGTGCAAGTCGCTTAAGCGGGGCCGCGGGTTTGGAGACCCAGTACTTC
-,TRBV5-1,14,TRBJ2-2,-,CASSDRPGTGELFF,TGCGCCAGCAGCGACCGCCCGGGCACCGGGGAGCTGTTTTTT
-,TRBV11-2,13,TRBJ1-6,-,CASSLDGGSPLHF,TGTGCCAGCAGCTTAGATGGGGGGTCACCCCTCCACTTT
-,TRBV28,14,TRBJ1-1,-,CASDRFRDSSEAFF,TGTGCCAGCGACAGGTTTCGGGATTCAAGTGAAGCTTTCTTT
TRBD1,TRBV7-3,17,TRBJ2-3,-,CASSLSPGQAGTDTQYF,TGTGCCAGCAGCCTTAGCCCGGGACAGGCCGGCACAGATACGCAGTATTTT
TRBD2,TRBV5-1,15,TRBJ2-1,-,CASSLDGGAYNEQFF,TGCGCCAGCAGCTTGGACGGGGGGGCTTACAATGAGCAGTTCTTC
TRBD1,TRBV19,13,TRBJ1-4,once,CASSKDRDEKLFF,TGTGCCAGTAGTAAGGACAGGGATGAAAAACTGTTTTTT
-,TRBV5-6,18,TRBJ1-2,-,CASSTIGGLDNFNYGYTF,TGTGCCAGCAGTACTATCGGGGGACTCGACAATTTTAACTATGGCTACACCTTC
-,TRBV7-8,15,TRBJ1-4,once,CASSPRRQKNEKLFF,TGTGCCAGCAGCCCCCGTCGACAGAAGAATGAAAAACTGTTTTTT
-,TRBV5-1,15,TRBJ1-2,-,CASSLYGREGYGYTF,TGCGCCAGCAGCTTGTACGGCAGGGAGGGCTATGGCTACACCTTC
TRBD2,TRBV19,15,TRBJ2-1,-,CASSIGGNSYNEQFF,TGTGCCAGTAGTATCGGGGGGAACTCCTACAATGAGCAGTTCTTC
-,TRBV5-1,16,TRBJ1-1,-,CASSWGTLVTGTEAFF,TGCGCCAGCAGTTGGGGGACTCTTGTTACGGGGACTGAAGCTTTCTTT
-,TRBV19,17,TRBJ2-3,-,CASSIEYRRDSGDTQYF,TGTGCCAGTAGTATAGAGTACAGAAGGGACTCCGGAGATACGCAGTATTTT
TRBD1,TRBV6-5,15,TRBJ1-2,-,CASSYGQGFRYGYTF,TGTGCCAGCAGTTACGGACAGGGGTTCCGCTATGGCTACACCTTC
-,TRBV3-1/TRBV3-2,11,TRBJ2-1,-,CAPSMANEQFF,TGTGCCCCTTCCATGGCCAATGAGCAGTTCTTC
-,TRBV5-1,15,TRBJ2-2,-,CASMPAVPNTGELFF,TGCGCCAGCATGCCAGCGGTCCCAAACACCGGGGAGCTGTTTTTT
TRBD1,TRBV2,15,TRBJ1-2,-,CASRDVGTGRYGYTF,TGTGCCAGCAGGGATGTTGGGACAGGGAGGTATGGCTACACCTTC
TRBD1,TRBV9,15,TRBJ1-4,-,CASSVRDRENEKLFF,TGTGCCAGCAGCGTCCGGGACAGGGAGAATGAAAAACTGTTTTTT
-,TRBV11-3,15,TRBJ1-1,-,CASTGRGRLNTEAFF,TGTGCCAGCACCGGGCGGGGACGGCTGAACACTGAAGCTTTCTTT
-,TRBV5-1,14,TRBJ1-4,-,CASSSTDRNEKLFF,TGCGCCAGCAGCTCCACCGACAGAAATGAAAAACTGTTTTTT
TRBD1,TRBV27,15,TRBJ2-7,-,CASSLSPTGPHEQYF,TGTGCCAGCAGTCTGTCCCCGACAGGGCCTCACGAGCAGTACTTC
TRBD1,TRBV20-1,16,TRBJ2-5,-,CSASAPGQGAMETQYF,TGCAGTGCTAGTGCCCCGGGACAGGGGGCTATGGAGACCCAGTACTTC
-,TRBV7-5,14,TRBJ1-6,once,CARSFADNLAPLHF,TGTGCCAGAAGCTTTGCGGACAACCTCGCACCCCTCCACTTT
-,TRBV12-3/TRBV12-4,12,TRBJ2-7,-,CASSRQAYEQYF,TGTGCCAGCAGTCGACAGGCATACGAGCAGTACTTC
TRBD1,TRBV5-1,14,TRBJ2-7,-,CASSSPGQGYEQYF,TGCGCCAGCAGCTCGCCGGGACAGGGCTACGAGCAGTACTTC
TRBD1,TRBV29-1,13,TRBJ2-7,-,CSVEGGQSYEQYF,TGCAGCGTTGAAGGGGGACAGTCCTACGAGCAGTACTTC
TRBD1,TRBV4-1,16,TRBJ1-5,-,CASSQGDRGGNQPQHF,TGCGCCAGCAGCCAAGGGGACAGAGGAGGCAATCAGCCCCAGCATTTT
-,TRBV20-1,16,TRBJ2-7,-,CSASPSGGGGYYEQYF,TGCAGTGCTAGTCCCTCGGGGGGCGGTGGATACTACGAGCAGTACTTC
-,TRBV5-1,14,TRBJ1-3,once,CASSLNGAGNTIYF,TGCGCCAGCAGCCTCAACGGGGCTGGAAACACCATATATTTT
TRBD1,TRBV27,15,TRBJ1-6,-,CASKLGDRGRSPLHF,TGTGCCAGCAAACTGGGGGACAGGGGGCGTTCACCCCTCCACTTT
-,TRBV7-2,14,TRBJ1-1,-,CASSLSPMNTEAFF,TGTGCCAGCAGCCTAAGCCCGATGAACACTGAAGCTTTCTTT
TRBD1,TRBV2,16,TRBJ1-2,-,CASRDLGQGVVYGYTF,TGTGCCAGCAGAGACTTGGGACAGGGTGTAGTCTATGGCTACACCTTC
-,TRBV5-1,13,TRBJ1-3,few,CASSLTAGNTIYF,TGCGCCAGCAGCTTGACAGCTGGAAACACCATATATTTT
TRBD1,TRBV25-1,14,TRBJ1-2,-,CASRGTGGNYGYTF,TGTGCCAGCAGAGGGACAGGGGGGAACTATGGCTACACCTTC
-,TRBV28,14,TRBJ1-1,-,CASSPRRWNTEAFF,TGTGCCAGCAGCCCCCGGAGGTGGAACACTGAAGCTTTCTTT
-,TRBV5-1,13,TRBJ2-7,-,CASSFGGSLEQYF,TGCGCCAGCAGCTTTGGCGGGTCCCTCGAGCAGTACTTC
-,TRBV27,16,TRBJ1-5,-,CASSLITGWGNQPQHF,TGTGCCAGCAGTTTAATAACAGGCTGGGGCAATCAGCCCCAGCATTTT
TRBD1,TRBV3-1/TRBV3-2,16,TRBJ2-1,-,CASSHPRQGRHNEQFF,TGTGCCAGCAGCCATCCTCGACAGGGGAGACACAATGAGCAGTTCTTC
-,TRBV11-3,16,TRBJ2-3,-,CASSLVRGSVTDTQYF,TGTGCCAGCAGCTTAGTGAGAGGGTCGGTGACAGATACGCAGTATTTT
TRBD2,TRBV5-1,16,TRBJ2-3,-,CASSLVAGASTDTQYF,TGCGCCAGCAGCTTGGTAGCGGGGGCTAGCACAGATACGCAGTATTTT
-,TRBV14,15,TRBJ2-3,-,CASSQERLSTDTQYF,TGTGCCAGCAGCCAAGAAAGACTCAGCACAGATACGCAGTATTTT
-,TRBV5-1,14,TRBJ2-2,-,CASSLFERTGELFF,TGCGCCAGCAGCTTGTTCGAGAGAACCGGGGAGCTGTTTTTT
-,TRBV19,12,TRBJ1-1,-,CASSSGGVRAFF,TGTGCCAGTAGTTCCGGGGGGGTGCGAGCTTTCTTT
-,TRBV18,15,TRBJ1-3,-,CASSSQGNSGNTIYF,TGTGCCAGCTCATCTCAGGGTAACTCTGGAAACACCATATATTTT
TRBD2,TRBV2,15,TRBJ2-2,-,CASSESSGGAGELFF,TGTGCCAGCAGTGAATCTAGCGGGGGGGCCGGGGAGCTGTTTTTT
-,TRBV5-1,15,TRBJ1-1,once,CASTPYPQGTTEAFF,TGCGCCAGCACCCCGTACCCGCAGGGTACCACTGAAGCTTTCTTT